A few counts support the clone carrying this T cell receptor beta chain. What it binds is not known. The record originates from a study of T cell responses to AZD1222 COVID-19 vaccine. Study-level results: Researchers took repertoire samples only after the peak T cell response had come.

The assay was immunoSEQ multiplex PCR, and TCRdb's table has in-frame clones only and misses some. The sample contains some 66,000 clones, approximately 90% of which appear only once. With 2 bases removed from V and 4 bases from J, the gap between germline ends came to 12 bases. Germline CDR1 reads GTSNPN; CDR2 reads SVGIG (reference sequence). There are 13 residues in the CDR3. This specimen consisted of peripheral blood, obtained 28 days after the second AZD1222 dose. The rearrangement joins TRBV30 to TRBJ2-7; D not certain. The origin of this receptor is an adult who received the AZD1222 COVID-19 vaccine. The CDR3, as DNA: TGTGCCTGGAGTAGGGCAGACGCGTACGAGCAGTACTTC. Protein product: CAWSRADAYEQYF.